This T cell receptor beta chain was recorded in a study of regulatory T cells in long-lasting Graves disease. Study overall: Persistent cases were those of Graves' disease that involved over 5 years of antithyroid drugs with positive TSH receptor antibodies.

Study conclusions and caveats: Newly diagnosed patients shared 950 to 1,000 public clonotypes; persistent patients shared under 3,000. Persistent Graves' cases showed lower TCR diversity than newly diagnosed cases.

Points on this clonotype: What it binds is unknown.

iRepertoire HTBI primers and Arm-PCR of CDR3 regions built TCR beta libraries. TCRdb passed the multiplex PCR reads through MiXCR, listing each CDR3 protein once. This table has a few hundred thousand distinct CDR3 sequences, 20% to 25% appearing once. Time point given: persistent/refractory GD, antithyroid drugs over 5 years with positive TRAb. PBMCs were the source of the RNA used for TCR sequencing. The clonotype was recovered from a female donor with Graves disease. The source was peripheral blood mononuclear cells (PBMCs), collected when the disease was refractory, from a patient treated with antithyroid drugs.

CDR3 sequence reads: CSARVAQETQYF. In DNA, the CDR3 is TGCAGTGCTAGAGTCGCCCAAGAGACCCAGTACTTC. The genes are TRBV20-1 and TRBJ2-5, with D hard to call. This CDR3 is built from 12 residues. Germline CDR1 reads DFQATT; CDR2 reads SNEGSKA (reference sequence). Trimming left V 1 base short and J 1 base short, with 4 bases between.